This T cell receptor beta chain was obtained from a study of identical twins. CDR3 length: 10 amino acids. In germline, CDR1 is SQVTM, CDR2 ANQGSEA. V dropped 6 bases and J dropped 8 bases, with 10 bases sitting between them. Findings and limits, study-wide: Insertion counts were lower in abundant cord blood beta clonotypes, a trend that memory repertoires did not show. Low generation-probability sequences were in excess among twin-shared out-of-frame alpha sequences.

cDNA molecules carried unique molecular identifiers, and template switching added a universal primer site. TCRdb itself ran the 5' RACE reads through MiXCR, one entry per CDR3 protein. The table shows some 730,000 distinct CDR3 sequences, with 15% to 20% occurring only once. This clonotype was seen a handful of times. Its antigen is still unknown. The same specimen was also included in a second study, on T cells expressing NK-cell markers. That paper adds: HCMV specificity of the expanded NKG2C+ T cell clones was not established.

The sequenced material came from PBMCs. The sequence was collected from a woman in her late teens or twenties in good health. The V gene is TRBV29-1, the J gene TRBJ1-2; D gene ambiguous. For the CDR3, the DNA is TGCAGCGTCGGGGTAGGGGGCTACACCTTC. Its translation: CSVGVGGYTF.